Presented here are 28 T cell receptor beta chains from one specimen sequenced in a study. Each CDR3 protein is one row after TCRdb ran MiXCR on the RT-PCR reads. The sample includes about 680,000 distinct CDR3 sequences, 12% to 15% of them seen just once. Sequenced input: memory CD4+ T cells from blood. All receptors derive from a female donor in good health, serving as a healthy control.

This chain joins TRBV5-5 and TRBJ2-6, with no clear D. The V and J ends lost 1 base and 4 bases respectively, with 9 bases between them. The CDR3 spans 15 residues. Per germline, CDR1 SGHKS and CDR2 YYEKEE (reference sequence). CDR3 sequence (DNA): TGTGCCAGCAGCTTGAGAGACCCAGGGGCCAACGTCCTGACTTTC. This encodes CASSLRDPGANVLTF.

The rearrangement links TRBV20-1 to TRBJ1-5; possible D gene TRBD1, 6 bases. V shed 6 bases and J shed 0 bases, with 21 bases lying between them. The CDR3 length is 17 residues. Germline CDR1 is DFQATT and CDR2 is SNEGSKA (reference sequence). The CDR3 DNA reads TGCAGTGCGGCTCGGGGTGGGGGGGCATATAGCAATCAGCCCCAGCATTTT. Its translation is CSAARGGGAYSNQPQHF.

V is TRBV3-1 and J is TRBJ1-4; 8 positions match TRBD1. The CDR3 runs 16 residues. Trimming removed 2 bases from V and 7 bases from J; junction bases left unmatched: 9. Germline CDR1 LGHDT, CDR2 YNNKEL (reference sequence). The CDR3 reads CASSQNSRDRFEKLFF. CDR3 in DNA: TGTGCCAGCAGCCAAAACTCGCGGGACAGGTTTGAAAAACTGTTTTTT.

The V gene is TRBV5-4, the J gene TRBJ2-7, with D maybe TRBD1 (6 bases). CDR3 length: 12 amino acids. Trimming stripped 4 bases from V and 9 bases from J, with 14 bases between. Germline V CDR1 and CDR2: SGHNT, YYREEE (reference sequence). The CDR3 sequence is CASSRDNFVQYF. CDR3 DNA sequence: TGTGCCAGCAGCCGGGACAACTTCGTGCAGTACTTC.

In its sample, this clonotype was seen many times. This chain connects TRBV5-1 to TRBJ2-5; 16 nucleotides align to TRBD2. From germline, CDR1 is SGHRS and CDR2 YFSETQ. The CDR3 contains 18 residues. The V segment lost 3 bases and the J segment 6 bases; nucleotides outside the gene matches: 11. The CDR3 protein is CASSSTGTSGRAGKTQYF. The CDR3 DNA sequence: TGCGCCAGCAGCTCCACCGGGACTAGCGGGAGGGCCGGAAAGACCCAGTACTTC.

This clonotype was seen more than once but under ten times. This rearrangement joins TRBV20-1 to TRBJ2-7, with 10 bases identical to TRBD2. CDR1 DFQATT and CDR2 SNEGSKA come from the germline V gene (reference sequence). J gave up 6 bases and V 0 bases, and 8 bases lay outside the gene matches. This CDR3 spans 15 amino acids. CDR3 coding DNA: TGCAGTGCTAGAGATGGGACTAGCGTTTCGATCGAGCAGTACTTC. Its translation: CSARDGTSVSIEQYF.

This chain connects TRBV12-3 or TRBV12-4 to TRBJ2-7; no definite D call. The CDR3 totals 12 residues. The V end was cut by 11 bases, the J end by 4 bases, with 15 bases between. The chain's CDR3 is CARTPGLYEQYF. The CDR3 DNA is TGTGCCCGAACCCCCGGGTTGTACGAGCAGTACTTC.

The chain carries TRBV28 and TRBJ2-7, with a weak D call TRBD2 (5 bases). V was pared by 5 bases and J by 5 bases, with 16 bases between. Germline V lookup: CDR1 MDHEN, CDR2 SYDVKM. This CDR3 is 14 amino acids long. CDR3 nucleotide sequence: TGTGCCAGCAGTCACGGAGGCCCTGCTGACGAGCAGTACTTC. This codes for CASSHGGPADEQYF.

This clonotype showed up just a few times. CDR3 loop: CASSLTAGGTDTQYF. The CDR3 nucleotides read TGTGCCAGCAGTTTAACGGCGGGAGGTACAGATACGCAGTATTTT. This chain connects TRBV27 to TRBJ2-3, with 8 nucleotides matching TRBD2. CDR1 and CDR2 (germline): MNHEY, SMNVEV (reference sequence). Trimming removed 2 bases from V and 3 bases from J; junction bases left unmatched: 4. This CDR3 has 15 amino acids.

In its sample, this clonotype was seen many times. The chain links TRBV4-1 to TRBJ1-1; 7 bases match TRBD1. The CDR3 has 18 amino acids. Germline V gene data show CDR1 as MGHRA and CDR2 as YSYEKL. Trimming cost V 4 bases and J 0 bases; bases outside gene matches: 14. The CDR3 spells CASSPIRPRQGVNTEAFF. In DNA, the CDR3 is TGCGCCAGCAGCCCAATACGACCCCGACAGGGAGTGAACACTGAAGCTTTCTTT.

The chain joins TRBV7-9 to TRBJ1-6; D remains ambiguous. Germline V CDR1 and CDR2: SEHNR, FQNEAQ (reference sequence). CDR3 size: 13 residues. CDR3 amino acids: CASQTGGNSPLHF. The CDR3, as DNA: TGTGCGAGTCAAACGGGAGGGAATTCACCCCTCCACTTT.

This clonotype was found a few times. The rearrangement joins TRBV7-2 to TRBJ2-3; TRBD2 agrees at 11 bases. The V segment lost 1 base and the J segment 5 bases; nucleotides outside the gene matches: 2. The CDR3 runs to 15 residues. CDR1 SGHTA and CDR2 FQGNSA come from the germline V gene. CDR3 bases: TGTGCCAGCAGCTTAGTAGCGGGGGGGATAGATACGCAGTATTTT. Residues: CASSLVAGGIDTQYF.

This clonotype has at least ten counts. The V call is TRBV27, the J call TRBJ1-2, with 7 bases matching TRBD1. The V gene's germline CDR1 is MNHEY and CDR2 SMNVEV (reference sequence). J lost 8 bases, V lost 4 bases, and 13 bases had no gene match. The CDR3 has 15 amino acids. CDR3 protein: CASSYPTGPAGGYTF. The CDR3 coding sequence is TGTGCCAGCAGTTACCCGACAGGGCCCGCTGGCGGCTACACCTTC.

In this sample, this clonotype turned up many times. The chain employs TRBV6-1 and TRBJ1-2; D uncertain. Germline V gene sequence: CDR1 MNHNS, CDR2 SASEGT. CDR3 length: 11 amino acids. Trimming shortened V by 5 bases and J by 12 bases, and 13 bases separated the two germline ends. CDR3 nucleotide sequence: TGTGCCAGCAGTAATCTCGGACCCGACACCTTC. Protein sequence: CASSNLGPDTF.

A few counts support this clonotype. The rearrangement joins TRBV20-1 to TRBJ2-3; D unresolved. Germline values: CDR1 DFQATT, CDR2 SNEGSKA (reference sequence). V lost 2 bases and J lost 5, with 5 bases in between. This CDR3 is 11 amino acids long. CDR3 residues: CSARLLDTQYF. In nucleotides, the CDR3 is TGCAGTGCTAGACTGTTAGATACGCAGTATTTT.

V is TRBV20-1 and J is TRBJ2-1; TRBD2 agrees at 8 bases. V shed 3 bases, J shed 4 bases, and the junction held 5 bases outside the gene matches. Germline V lookup: CDR1 DFQATT, CDR2 SNEGSKA (reference sequence). There are 14 residues in the CDR3. CDR3 protein: CSASGGASYNEQFF. The CDR3 nucleotides read TGCAGTGCTAGCGGGGGGGCCTCGTACAATGAGCAGTTCTTC.

This clonotype was counted only a few times. This chain links TRBV20-1 with TRBJ1-3, with TRBD1 matching over 12 bases. Germline-derived CDR1 and CDR2 are DFQATT and SNEGSKA (reference sequence). The CDR3 extends over 16 amino acids. With V trimmed by 0 bases and J by 4 bases, 4 bases remained unmatched. The CDR3 here is CSARDRDRGRGNTIYF. The CDR3 nucleotides read TGCAGTGCTAGAGACCGGGACAGGGGGCGCGGAAACACCATATATTTT.

The V gene is TRBV6-1, the J gene TRBJ1-2; D unresolved. Trimming took off 6 bases at V and 5 bases at J, with 16 bases between the two ends. The CDR3 runs to 14 residues. Germline CDR1 MNHNS, CDR2 SASEGT. The CDR3 sequence is CASSLERAGYGYTF. The DNA for the CDR3 is TGTGCCAGCAGCCTCGAACGGGCCGGGTATGGCTACACCTTC.

This clonotype was counted only a few times. V is TRBV27 and J is TRBJ1-5; possibly TRBD1 for D (6 bases). The germline gives CDR1 MNHEY, CDR2 SMNVEV (reference sequence). V was cut by 6 bases and J by 6 bases, with 15 bases left in between. The CDR3 is made up of 14 amino acids. CDR3 sequence: CASSLRTALQPQHF. DNA of the CDR3: TGTGCCAGCAGCCTAAGGACAGCTCTTCAGCCCCAGCATTTT.

This clonotype was observed a few times. The J gene is TRBJ2-7, the V gene TRBV9; 12 bases are shared with TRBD1. The length of the CDR3 is 15 residues. The trim removed 4 bases at V and 3 bases at J, leaving 5 bases unmatched. Germline V gene lookup returns CDR1 SGDLS and CDR2 YYNGEE. CDR3 nucleotides: TGTGCCAGCAGCTCGGGACAGGGGGCGGGCTACGAGCAGTACTTC. As protein: CASSSGQGAGYEQYF.

In its sample, this clonotype was seen a few times. This chain joins TRBV6-6 and TRBJ2-5; possibly TRBD2 for D (6 bases). V gave up 8 bases and J gave up 5 bases, with 15 bases separating them. The length of the CDR3 is 13 residues. CDR1 is MNHNY, CDR2 SVGAGI, per germline (reference sequence). The CDR3, as DNA: TGTGCCAGCGGACAACGGGAGTGGGAGACCCAGTACTTC. Amino acids: CASGQREWETQYF.

Comment on this clonotype: Germline is not matched at one junction end, which may reflect a read error. The chain couples TRBV7-3 to TRBJ2-1; weak D call: TRBD1 (6 bases). The CDR3 contains 15 residues. Germline V gene lookup returns CDR1 SGHTA and CDR2 FQGTGA. For the CDR3, the DNA is TGTGCCAGCAGTCCCGCCGGGACAACTTACAATAAGCAGTTCTTC. It translates to CASSPAGTTYNKQFF.

A few counts support this clonotype. The rearrangement joins TRBV6-1 to TRBJ2-1; 9 bases line up with TRBD1. The CDR3 has 16 residues. Unmatched junction bases numbered 15, after V lost 10 bases and J lost 5 bases. Germline V gene sequence: CDR1 MNHNS, CDR2 SASEGT. As DNA, the CDR3 is TGTGCCATCCTGGGACAGGGAGGGCCAAATAACAATGAGCAGTTCTTC. Protein product: CAILGQGGPNNNEQFF.

This clonotype was detected many times. This rearrangement joins TRBV6-6 to TRBJ1-5; 7 bases map to TRBD1. Germline loops: CDR1 MNHNY, CDR2 SVGAGI (reference sequence). The CDR3 sequence is 16 residues long. V shed 2 bases, J shed 3 bases, and the junction held 7 bases outside the gene matches. Written as DNA, the CDR3 is TGTGCCAGCAGTTACGGGCGGGACAGCTACAATCAGCCCCAGCATTTT. Its protein is CASSYGRDSYNQPQHF.

This clonotype came up many times. The V and J genes are TRBV4-1 and TRBJ2-2; D gene uncertain. Germline CDR1 is MGHRA and CDR2 is YSYEKL. V lost 2 bases to trimming and J lost 0 bases, with 7 bases between them. CDR3 length equals 15 residues. CDR3 sequence: CASSQIGPNTGELFF. CDR3 bases: TGCGCCAGCAGCCAAATCGGGCCGAACACCGGGGAGCTGTTTTTT.

This clonotype was observed a few times. The V gene is TRBV4-1, the J gene TRBJ2-3; 7 bases fit TRBD2. The CDR3 loop spans 17 amino acids. From germline, CDR1 is MGHRA and CDR2 YSYEKL. V lost 4 bases, J lost 0 bases, and 10 bases stayed unmatched. The CDR3 sequence is CASSPLLAGLSTDTQYF. The DNA of the CDR3 is TGCGCCAGCAGCCCTTTATTGGCGGGACTAAGCACAGATACGCAGTATTTT.

This clonotype has a count of ten or more. The rearrangement uses TRBV7-2 and TRBJ2-1; 11 bases line up with TRBD2. Germline V lookup: CDR1 SGHTA, CDR2 FQGNSA. This CDR3 comprises 15 residues. The V and J ends lost 8 bases and 4 bases, in that order; junction bases with no gene match: 7. This CDR3 is CASGQLAGAYNEQFF. DNA of the CDR3: TGTGCCAGCGGCCAACTAGCGGGAGCGTACAATGAGCAGTTCTTC. The variable domain in full, with the rest retrieved from reference TRBV7-2 and TRBJ2-1, is GAGVSQSPSNKVTEKGKDVELRCDPISGHTALYWYRQSLGQGLEFLIYFQGNSAPDKSGLPSDRFSAERTGGSVSTLTIQRTQQEDSAVYLCASGQLAGAYNEQFFGPGTRLTVL.

This chain links TRBV4-2 with TRBJ1-1, with D possibly TRBD1 on 5 matching bases. This CDR3 comprises 15 residues. V was pared by 1 base and J by 4 bases, with 13 bases between. CDR1 and CDR2 (germline): LGHNA, YNFKEQ. The chain's CDR3 is CASSQVSRETTEAFF. The CDR3 DNA follows: TGTGCCAGCAGCCAAGTTTCCAGGGAGACCACTGAAGCTTTCTTT.